The entry below describes one T cell receptor (beta chain). Its cognate antigen has yet to be identified. The input lacks base qualities; no much larger clone sits a single base away. Via the germline V gene (reference sequence), CDR1 is MNHEY and CDR2 SMNVEV. The germline ends are 4 bases apart after V is trimmed by 4 bases and J by 12 bases. Reading from cysteine to phenylalanine, the CDR3 counts 8 amino acids. This entry keeps only the CDR3 DNA: 24 bases, framed from base 1. These data belong to a study of cytomegalovirus exposure and HLA in healthy donors (dated by TCRdb to the late 2010s). Background on the whole study: According to an earlier analysis of a few hundred of the donors, roughly 180 million T cells yielded 117 million unique TCR beta sequences and 250 to 350 Gb of sequence data. Approximately 300 gigabases of sequencing data and 70 million to 95 million unique TCR sequences made up an early release that covered 500 to 650 HLA-typed donors. The genetic ancestry cluster associated with self-reported Caucasian donors included roughly four fifths of the 398 genotyped donors. The study aimed to test whether cataloging public T cell receptors could reveal signatures of past pathogen exposure. The study profiled the T cell repertoires of hundreds of subjects by immunosequencing and related them to cytomegalovirus serostatus. Along with the approximately 650-subject first cohort, a separate validation cohort of over 90 different subjects was used. To predict cytomegalovirus infection status, the study brought together high-throughput TCR immunosequencing, statistical association of individual TCRs with disease status, and machine learning. A later analysis re-examined previously published TCR beta repertoires from roughly 720 donors and added high-resolution HLA genotyping to investigate patterns of TCR occurrence. In the later analysis, no new phenotypic data were used to find candidate immune exposures; instead, reliance was placed on TCR beta sequences and their occurrence across donors. In an earlier analysis of a few hundred of the donors, high-throughput TCR beta sequencing was used to judge whether each TCR beta V gene segment behaved as functional or pseudogenic. Donor age, sex, ethnicity and CMV serostatus were compiled together with the repertoire data. A later genetic analysis took genome-wide SNP genotypes for 398 of the 666 donors and used that subset as a discovery cohort. All discovery cohort repertoires had been generated using a single sequencing platform. HLA typing covered class I and class II loci at four-digit resolution. The number of typed donors differed by locus: 629-630 for A, B, C, DRB1 and DQB1; 500 to 550 for DQA1; 606 for DPA1; and some 450 for DPB1. A handful of DR-DQ haplotypes were handled as single units for association and clustering because linkage in the cohort was strong. On average, roughly 240,000 unique TCR beta nucleotide sequences were sequenced per donor among some 420 genotyped donors of the cohort, with roughly 18% of those sequences being non-productive.

In total, approximately 610 healthy bone marrow donors made up the cohort. All cohort members were sampled while nominally healthy, although unrecorded immune exposures were likely present. The donor was CMV seropositive and belonged to the group of 250 to 300 seropositive cohort members. A peripheral blood sample was provided by each donor, and peripheral blood mononuclear cells were used for TCR beta sequencing. The Qiagen DNeasy Blood Extraction Kit was used to extract genomic DNA from the blood cell samples. The library relied on the immunoSEQ multiplex PCR assay. For the multiplex PCR, a mixture combining 60 forward primers for TCR Vbeta segments and 13 reverse primers for TCR Jbeta segments was used. The CDR3 region of rearranged TCR beta genes was amplified from genomic DNA with a multiplex PCR assay. On the Illumina HiSeq System, the amplified TCR beta libraries were sequenced as 87-base-pair reads. The authors processed their data as follows. A later analysis counted 65 million to 90 million unique TCR beta chains across the 500 to 850 repertoires, and 10 million to 11 million of these chains were shared by at least two donors. Raw reads were error-corrected and collapsed into unique sequences by a nearest-neighbor algorithm in which closely related sequences were merged to remove PCR and sequencing errors. CDR3 sequences were aligned to IMGT reference sequences to assign V, D and J gene segments. For a sequence to be retained, a match of at least six nucleotides was required to both a V gene segment and a J gene segment. A rearrangement counted as productive if the CDR3 had no stop codons and remained in frame with V and J, and every other rearrangement counted as non-productive. Following IMGT convention, CDR3 was defined as the stretch from the second conserved V-encoded cysteine to the conserved J-encoded phenylalanine. The earlier analysis of 587 of the donors excluded sequences that lacked an unambiguous match to a single V gene segment. In an earlier analysis of several hundred of the donors, V segments were called functional above 56.7% productive rearrangements and were called segregating when the between-donor standard deviation exceeded 5%. A statistical classification framework was built to diagnose cytomegalovirus status from the catalog of TCR beta chain sequences. A later analysis assigned V and J genes by comparing TCR nucleotide sequences with IMGT/GENE-DB human TR gene sequences. The TCRdist pipeline was used in a later analysis to assign CDR3 sequences and most-parsimonious VDJ recombination scenarios. In a later analysis, every TCR beta chain was defined by the combination of its CDR3 amino acid sequence and its V-gene family, and reads without a unique V-gene family were dropped. A later analysis removed 450 to 600 highly shared, low-generation-probability nucleotide sequences to deal with suspected cross-contamination and a sequencing artifact. A later analysis calculated a clonal expansion index for each public chain from normalized within-repertoire ranks of inferred template counts. In a later analysis, generation probabilities were computed with a VDJ recombination model fitted to out-of-frame rearrangements, and the resulting probabilities were checked against IGoR. In a later analysis, TCR-TCR, TCR-HLA and TCR-CMV co-occurrence was scored with hypergeometric tests, and a repertoire-size bias correction was applied to TCR pairs. A later analysis estimated false discovery rates by permuting HLA or CMV assignments 20 times. In a later analysis, co-occurring TCRs were grouped with DBSCAN, and TCRdist sequence similarity was added when clustering was performed within HLA-allele-positive subsets. Repertoires with fewer than 30,000 or more than 120,000 public chains were left out of co-occurrence clustering, as were a handful of repertoires with anomalous nucleotide sharing. TCRdb obtained this table from immuneACCESS and retained in-frame rearrangements with V and J assigned. These tables miss some clones; where compared with another copy, unresolved V genes account for less than half of the shortfall, and the remainder is unexplained. For V, J and clone size, that table is used; D and trimming come from the DNA. For this sample the table gives 180,000 or so clones, of which 77% were detected only once. Together, the top ten hold more than 3.5% of the sample.

What the study reported, not specific to this receptor: In vitro tests confirmed that a few of the cytomegalovirus-associated TCR beta chains recognize cytomegalovirus antigens. Broadly in line with IMGT annotations, most TCR beta V segments showed up in productive rearrangements about 87% or about 30% of the time in an earlier analysis of roughly 590 of the donors. The classifier was reported to diagnose cytomegalovirus status with high specificity and sensitivity in both the original cohort and the validation cohort. When HLA alleles, especially DR and DQ, strongly co-occurred, attributing TCR associations to individual alleles was difficult. The cohort was sequenced for TCR beta chains only, and without alpha or paired-chain data the features that could be detected were limited. Over 15 rarely observed V segments, including chromosome 9 orphons, were excluded from the earlier analysis of some 590 of the donors because counts were too low. At a false discovery rate of 0.05, a later analysis linked about 17,000 TCR beta sequences to specific HLA alleles. While some public TCRs were present in many individuals, most TCR sequences turned up only very rarely across donors. Linkage disequilibrium might explain the correlated functional status among segregating V segments, but an unknown experimental factor could not be excluded. According to a later analysis, TCR association rates differed among HLA loci, with DRB1 alleles showing the most associated TCRs and HLA-C alleles showing the fewest. A further reported finding was that TCR beta sequences accurately predicted the HLA-A and HLA-B alleles for most subjects in the first cohort. V-gene and J-gene trimming of TCR beta chains was associated with a missense DCLRE1C variant in a later genetic analysis, and the association was replicated in an independent cohort. A cluster of highly shared sequence variants was judged likely to represent a technical artifact of the sequencing pipeline. CMV serostatus was the only immune exposure information available for the cohort. Because HLA typing was unavailable for some donors at each locus, only the typed subset was used in association tests. Presence/absence analyses assumed roughly uniform sequencing depth across donors, an assumption that may not hold. Several of the top co-occurrence clusters appeared to be linked to parvovirus B19, influenza, CMV and Epstein-Barr virus, according to a later analysis. The 87-base-pair reads could not distinguish some IMGT-functional V segments, including TRBV6-2 and TRBV6-3, so those segments were excluded. In a later analysis, most CMV-associated TCR beta chains were found to appear HLA-restricted, with HLA associations seemingly driven largely by CMV exposure. A later genetic analysis reported fewer N-insertions in productive TCRs among donors in an Asian-associated ancestry cluster than the roughly 700-donor mean. It was suggested by the authors that the approach could potentially be generalized to other disease states and immunological phenotypes. In a later analysis, HLA-associated TCR beta chains showed more clonal expansion and lower generation probabilities than non-associated chains that were equally common. A total of 164 TCR beta chains were listed by the study as associated with cytomegalovirus.

The rearrangement joined TRBV27 to TRBJ2-7; confidence is insufficient to name the D gene. This TCR derives from a woman in her fifties or sixties in good health and CMV-seropositive. Material: PBMCs. The nucleotide sequence reads as follows: TGTGCCAGCAGTTGGGCGTACTTC. Protein translation: CASSWAYF.